The text below deals with one T cell receptor beta chain. Germline V CDR1 and CDR2: LGHNA, YSLEER. V dropped 7 bases and J dropped 2; count of bases not matched to a gene: 5. This CDR3 region has 15 residues. The data originate from a study of cytomegalovirus exposure and HLA in healthy donors. Background on the study: The roughly 120 validation repertoires used the same platform as the 650 to 750 first-cohort repertoires, a later analysis reported.

This table comes from immunoSEQ multiplex PCR, and its TCRdb copy is limited to in-frame clones, with some not included. The table includes tens of thousands of clones, less than 95% detected once. The sample was PBMCs. This chain links TRBV4-3 with TRBJ1-3; TRBD1 aligns across 10 bases. This sequence originates from a woman between 18 and 29 years old in good health and CMV-seropositive. CDR3 amino acids: CASKPGTGAGNTIYF. CDR3 DNA sequence: TGCGCCAGCAAACCCGGGACAGGGGCTGGAAACACCATATATTTT.